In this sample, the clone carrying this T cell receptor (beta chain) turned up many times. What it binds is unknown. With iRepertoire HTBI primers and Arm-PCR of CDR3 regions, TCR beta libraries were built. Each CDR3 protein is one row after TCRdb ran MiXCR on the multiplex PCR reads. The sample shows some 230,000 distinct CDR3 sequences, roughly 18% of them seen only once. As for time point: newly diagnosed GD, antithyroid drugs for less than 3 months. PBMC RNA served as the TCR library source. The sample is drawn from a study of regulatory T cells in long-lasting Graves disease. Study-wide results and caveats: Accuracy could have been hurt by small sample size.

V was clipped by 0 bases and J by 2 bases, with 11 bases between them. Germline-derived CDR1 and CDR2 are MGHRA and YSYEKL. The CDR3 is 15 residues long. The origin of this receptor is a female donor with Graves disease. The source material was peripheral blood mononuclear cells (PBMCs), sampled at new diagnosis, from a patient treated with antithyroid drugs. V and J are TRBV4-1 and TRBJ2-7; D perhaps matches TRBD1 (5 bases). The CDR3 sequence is CASSQDQDIPYEQYF. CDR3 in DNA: TGCGCCAGCAGCCAAGATCAGGACATCCCCTACGAGCAGTACTTC.